One and the same sample provided the 20 T cell receptor beta chains below, sequenced in a study of neurological immune-mediated disorders. TCRdb reanalysed the 5' RACE reads using MiXCR and keeps one entry per CDR3 protein. The sample has under 40,000 distinct CDR3 sequences; 13% are singletons. The sample's time point: longitudinal time-point 2. Specimen: PBMCs. The source is a woman between 40 and 50 years old in good health.

Comment on this clonotype: One base away lies a much larger clone, so this may be a sequencing read error. The V call is TRBV6-1, the J call TRBJ2-7; D is possibly TRBD1 (6 bases). Trimming left V 1 base short and J 2 bases short, with 12 bases between. Germline CDR1 reads MNHNS; CDR2 reads SASEGT. The CDR3 totals 15 residues. In nucleotides, the CDR3 is TGTGCCAGCAGTGAAGTAGGGACAAGTCCCTACGAGCAGTACTTC. It codes for CASSEVGTSPYEQYF.

This clonotype has ten or more counts. The chain uses TRBV4-3 and TRBJ2-7; a weak D match, TRBD2 (6 bases). The CDR3 sequence is 14 residues long. The V end was cut by 0 bases, the J end by 4 bases, with 10 bases between. CDR1 is LGHNA, CDR2 YSLEER, per germline. CDR3 DNA sequence: TGCGCCAGCAGCCAAGAGGGGGGAATGTACGAGCAGTACTTC. It yields the protein CASSQEGGMYEQYF.

This clonotype was seen ten or more times. The chain carries TRBV7-2 and TRBJ2-6, with D maybe TRBD1 (5 bases). This CDR3 contains 17 residues. V was pared by 2 bases and J by 4 bases, with 15 bases between. Germline CDR1 and CDR2: SGHTA and FQGNSA. The CDR3 loop is CASSLQGTPLGANVLTF. The CDR3 DNA is TGTGCCAGCAGCTTACAGGGTACCCCGTTGGGGGCCAACGTCCTGACTTTC. Full variable domain (remainder filled in from reference TRBV7-2 and TRBJ2-6): GAGVSQSPSNKVTEKGKDVELRCDPISGHTALYWYRQSLGQGLEFLIYFQGNSAPDKSGLPSDRFSAERTGGSVSTLTIQRTQQEDSAVYLCASSLQGTPLGANVLTFGAGSRLTVL.

This clonotype was detected ten times or more. A junction end diverges from the germline sequence, so it may reflect a read error. The chain carries TRBV7-2 and TRBJ2-7, with 9 bases lining up with TRBD2. Germline lookup yields CDR1 SGHTA and CDR2 FQGNSA. The CDR3 length is 14 residues. CDR3 amino acids: CASSIAGAVYEQYF. The DNA for the CDR3 is TGTGCCAGCAGCATAGCGGGGGCCGTCTACGAGCAGTACTTC.

This clonotype was seen ten or more times. The chain combines TRBV29-1 with TRBJ1-1; D call uncertain. The CDR3 spans 13 residues. V lost 3 bases, J lost 7 bases, and 15 bases lay in between. Germline CDR1 reads SQVTM; CDR2 reads ANQGSEA. The CDR3 loop reads CSVERSKGREAFF. In DNA, the CDR3 is TGCAGCGTTGAGCGCTCTAAAGGTCGTGAAGCTTTCTTT.

This clonotype was recorded at least ten times. This rearrangement joins TRBV7-9 to TRBJ1-5, with D perhaps TRBD1 (5 bases). CDR1 and CDR2 from the germline V gene are SEHNR and FQNEAQ (reference sequence). V was trimmed by 5 bases and J by 5 bases, leaving 10 bases between them. The CDR3 sequence is 13 residues long. CDR3 sequence: CASSPSGDQPQHF. CDR3 DNA sequence: TGTGCCAGCAGCCCCTCGGGGGATCAGCCCCAGCATTTT.

This clonotype was seen ten or more times. The J gene is TRBJ2-5, the V gene TRBV3-1; 7 positions agree with TRBD2. J lost 4 bases, V lost 9 bases, and 23 bases had no gene match. The length of the CDR3 is 18 residues. From germline, CDR1 is LGHDT and CDR2 YNNKEL (reference sequence). The CDR3 sequence: CARSDPAGLHMRGETQYF. The CDR3, as DNA: TGTGCCAGGAGCGACCCAGCGGGACTCCACATGAGGGGAGAGACCCAGTACTTC.

V and J are TRBV5-1 and TRBJ1-1; D is uncertain. CDR1 and CDR2 from the germline V gene are SGHRS and YFSETQ. The CDR3 is 14 residues long. V was shortened by 1 base and J by 1 base, with 8 bases between the two germline ends. The CDR3 bases are TGCGCCAGCAGCTTGATGTCCGAGAACACTGAAGCTTTCTTT. Amino acids: CASSLMSENTEAFF.

This clonotype was seen only a few times. The chain recombines TRBV12-3 or TRBV12-4 with TRBJ2-7, with 8 bases identical to TRBD1. V trimming: 5 bases; J trimming: 2 bases; junction bases outside the gene matches: 11. CDR3 length: 16 residues. This CDR3 reads CASSRGPTGAAYEQYF. In nucleotides, the CDR3 is TGTGCCAGCAGTCGAGGGCCGACAGGGGCGGCCTACGAGCAGTACTTC.

This clonotype has only a few counts. This chain connects TRBV20-1 to TRBJ1-2, with 9 bases lining up with TRBD1. The J segment lost 2 bases and the V segment lost 6 bases, leaving 10 bases of the junction unmatched. Germline CDR1 is DFQATT and CDR2 is SNEGSKA (reference sequence). The CDR3 has 15 residues. Here the CDR3 DNA reads TGCAGTGCGCGGGACAGGGAAGTCGCGAACTATGGCTACACCTTC. Translating gives CSARDREVANYGYTF.

In this sample, this clonotype turned up many times. The CDR3 DNA sequence: TGCGCCAGCTCCGATTTTCAGGGCCGGGGGGAGACCCAGTACTTC. This translates into CASSDFQGRGETQYF. The gene calls are TRBV5-1 and TRBJ2-5; tentative D call: TRBD2 (6 bases). CDR1 is SGHRS and CDR2 is YFSETQ in the germline V gene. The CDR3 has 15 residues. V lost 7 bases, J lost 5 bases, and 21 bases lay in between. The entire variable domain, with the rest obtained from reference TRBV5-1 and TRBJ2-5, is as follows: KAGVTQTPRYLIKTRGQQVTLSCSPISGHRSVSWYQQTPGQGLQFLFEYFSETQRNKGNFPGRFSGRQFSNSRSEMNVSTLELGDSALYLCASSDFQGRGETQYFGPGTRLLVL.

This clonotype was picked up a small number of times. The gene calls are TRBV20-1 and TRBJ1-4, with D maybe TRBD1 (5 bases). The V gene lost 5 bases and the J gene lost 9 bases, with 22 bases spanning the gap. Per germline, CDR1 DFQATT and CDR2 SNEGSKA (reference sequence). The CDR3 runs 15 residues. CDR3 loop: CSAASGLLGGKKLFF. The CDR3 bases are TGCAGTGCTGCCTCGGGACTCCTGGGGGGAAAAAAACTGTTTTTT.

Ten or more counts support this clonotype. The V gene is TRBV12-3 or TRBV12-4, the J gene TRBJ2-5, with D possibly matching TRBD2 (6 bases). This CDR3 has 16 residues. The V gene lost 3 bases and the J gene lost 3 bases, with 17 bases spanning the gap. In DNA form, the CDR3 reads TGTGCCAGCAGTTTGCACAGCCCTAGCGCAAAAGAGACCCAGTACTTC. The encoded protein is CASSLHSPSAKETQYF.

This clonotype came up many times. This chain links TRBV10-3 with TRBJ2-7; a possible D gene is TRBD1 (5 bases). Trimming pared 8 bases from V and 3 bases from J, leaving 17 bases between. The CDR3 loop spans 14 amino acids. Germline lookup yields CDR1 ENHRY and CDR2 SYGVKD. CDR3 residues: CAICPDSNSYEQYF. The CDR3 nucleotides are TGTGCCATCTGCCCAGACAGTAACAGCTACGAGCAGTACTTC.

In this sample, this clonotype turned up many times. The V call is TRBV6-5, the J call TRBJ2-1; D gene unclear. V dropped 0 bases and J dropped 0 bases, with 9 bases sitting between them. Germline V gene data show CDR1 as MNHEY and CDR2 as SVGAGI. This CDR3 contains 16 residues. CDR3 bases: TGTGCCAGCAGTTACTCGGGCCAAAGCTCCTACAATGAGCAGTTCTTC. It yields the protein CASSYSGQSSYNEQFF.

The chain employs TRBV5-1 and TRBJ1-2, with 7 bases that match TRBD1. Germline lookup yields CDR1 SGHRS and CDR2 YFSETQ. After removal of 3 bases from V and 12 bases from J, the junction contained 2 bases not matched to a gene. The CDR3 consists of 10 residues. The CDR3 DNA reads TGCGCCAGCAGCTCTGGACAGGACACCTTC. Its protein is CASSSGQDTF.

This clonotype was seen at least ten times. V usage is TRBV7-2 and J usage is TRBJ2-7; 10 bases line up with TRBD1. The CDR3 extends over 14 amino acids. From germline, CDR1 is SGHTA and CDR2 FQGNSA. V lost 5 bases, J lost 2 bases, and 3 bases stayed unmatched. The CDR3 here is CASSLDRGPYEQYF. CDR3 DNA sequence: TGTGCCAGCAGCCTAGACAGGGGGCCCTACGAGCAGTACTTC. The full variable domain, its missing parts supplied by reference TRBV7-2 and TRBJ2-7, is GAGVSQSPSNKVTEKGKDVELRCDPISGHTALYWYRQSLGQGLEFLIYFQGNSAPDKSGLPSDRFSAERTGGSVSTLTIQRTQQEDSAVYLCASSLDRGPYEQYFGPGTRLTVT.

This clonotype has at least ten counts. The rearrangement links TRBV28 to TRBJ2-3; TRBD2 agrees at 7 bases. This CDR3 has 14 amino acids. Germline CDR1 reads MDHEN; CDR2 reads SYDVKM. J gave up 1 base and V 5 bases, and 3 bases lay outside the gene matches. The CDR3 spells CASSGDYRTDTQYF. In DNA form, the CDR3 reads TGTGCCAGCAGTGGGGACTACCGCACAGATACGCAGTATTTT.

Ten or more counts support this clonotype. This sequence joins TRBV2 and TRBJ2-1, with 8 bases lining up with TRBD1. Germline V gene data show CDR1 as SNHLY and CDR2 as FYNNEI. The CDR3 loop spans 12 amino acids. Trimming removed 8 bases from V and 8 bases from J; junction bases left unmatched: 5. The CDR3 spells CASGQGLDEQFF. The CDR3 nucleotides read TGTGCCAGCGGACAGGGACTCGATGAGCAGTTCTTC.

This clonotype was found many times. The chain links TRBV20-1 to TRBJ2-1; the D gene is possibly TRBD2 (6 bases). From germline, CDR1 is DFQATT and CDR2 SNEGSKA (reference sequence). The CDR3 totals 15 residues. Trimming removed 3 bases from V and 3 bases from J, with 15 bases in between. CDR3 in DNA: TGCAGTGCTAGTGTTCCGGGAGTGGACTACAATGAGCAGTTCTTC. Its protein is CSASVPGVDYNEQFF.